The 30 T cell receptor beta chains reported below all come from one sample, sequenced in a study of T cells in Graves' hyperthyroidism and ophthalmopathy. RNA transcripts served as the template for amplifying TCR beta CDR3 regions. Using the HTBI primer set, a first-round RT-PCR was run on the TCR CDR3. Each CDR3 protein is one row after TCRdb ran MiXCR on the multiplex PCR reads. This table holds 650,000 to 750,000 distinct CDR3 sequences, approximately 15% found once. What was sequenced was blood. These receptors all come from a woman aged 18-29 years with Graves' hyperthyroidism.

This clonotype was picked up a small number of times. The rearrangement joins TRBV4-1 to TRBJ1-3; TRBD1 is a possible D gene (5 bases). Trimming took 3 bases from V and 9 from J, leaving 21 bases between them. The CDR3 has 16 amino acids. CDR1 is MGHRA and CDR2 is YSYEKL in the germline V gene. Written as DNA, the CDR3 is TGCGCCAGCAGCCAGTTACTGACAGCCGGGAAAGGCACCATATATTTT. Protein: CASSQLLTAGKGTIYF.

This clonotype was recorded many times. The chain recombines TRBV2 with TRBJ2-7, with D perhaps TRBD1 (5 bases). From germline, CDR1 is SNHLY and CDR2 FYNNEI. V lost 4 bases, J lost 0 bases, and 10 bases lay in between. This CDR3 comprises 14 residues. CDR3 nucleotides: TGTGCCAGCAGTGGGGGCCCGAACTCCTACGAGCAGTACTTC. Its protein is CASSGGPNSYEQYF.

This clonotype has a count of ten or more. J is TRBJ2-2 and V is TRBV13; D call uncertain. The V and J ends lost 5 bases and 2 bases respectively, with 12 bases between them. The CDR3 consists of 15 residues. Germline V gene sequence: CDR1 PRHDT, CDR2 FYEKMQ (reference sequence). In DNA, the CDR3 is TGTGCCAGCAGCACCCGAATCCCTAACACCGGGGAGCTGTTTTTT. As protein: CASSTRIPNTGELFF. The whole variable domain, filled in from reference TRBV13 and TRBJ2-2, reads AAGVIQSPRHLIKEKRETATLKCYPIPRHDTVYWYQQGPGQDPQFLISFYEKMQSDKGSIPDRFSAQQFSDYHSELNMSSLELGDSALYFCASSTRIPNTGELFFGEGSRLTVL.

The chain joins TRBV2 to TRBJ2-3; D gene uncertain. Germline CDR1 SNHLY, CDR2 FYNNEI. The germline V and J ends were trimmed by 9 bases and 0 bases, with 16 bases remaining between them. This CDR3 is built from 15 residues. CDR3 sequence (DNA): TGTGCCAGTATCCGAGATGGCACTAGCACAGATACGCAGTATTTT. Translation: CASIRDGTSTDTQYF.

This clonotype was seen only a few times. The CDR3 here is CAWSGGWEETQYF. The CDR3 nucleotides read TGTGCCTGGAGTGGTGGATGGGAAGAGACCCAGTACTTC. The chain is built from TRBV30 and TRBJ2-5; D is uncertain. From germline, CDR1 is GTSNPN and CDR2 SVGIG (reference sequence). This CDR3 is 13 amino acids long. Trimming pared 1 base from V and 3 bases from J, leaving 9 bases between.

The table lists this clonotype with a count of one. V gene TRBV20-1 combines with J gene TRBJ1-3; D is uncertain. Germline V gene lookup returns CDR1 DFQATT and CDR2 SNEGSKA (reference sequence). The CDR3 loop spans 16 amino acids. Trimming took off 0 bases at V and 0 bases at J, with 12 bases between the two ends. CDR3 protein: CSARDHFGPSGNTIYF. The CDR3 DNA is TGCAGTGCTAGAGACCACTTCGGTCCCTCTGGAAACACCATATATTTT.

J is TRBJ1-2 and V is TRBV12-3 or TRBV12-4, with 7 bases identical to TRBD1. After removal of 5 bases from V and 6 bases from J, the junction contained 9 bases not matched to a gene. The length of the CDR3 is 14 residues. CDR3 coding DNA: TGTGCCAGCAGTCCCCTAGACAGGGTACATGGCTACACCTTC. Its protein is CASSPLDRVHGYTF.

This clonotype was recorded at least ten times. The CDR3, as DNA: TGTGCTAGTGGCCTTACTGCGGGAGGGCCGAGTGAGCAGTTCTTC. It specifies CASGLTAGGPSEQFF. The chain recombines TRBV12-5 with TRBJ2-1; 9 bases are shared with TRBD2. J lost 9 bases, V lost 6 bases, and 12 bases had no gene match. Germline values: CDR1 LGHNT, CDR2 FRNRAP. This CDR3 has 15 amino acids.

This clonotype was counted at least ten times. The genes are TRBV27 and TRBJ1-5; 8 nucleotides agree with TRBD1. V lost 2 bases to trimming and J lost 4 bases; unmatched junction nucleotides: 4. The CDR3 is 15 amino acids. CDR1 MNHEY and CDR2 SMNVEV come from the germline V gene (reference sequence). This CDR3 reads CASSLNRGVNQPQHF. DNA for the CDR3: TGTGCCAGCAGTTTAAACAGGGGGGTGAATCAGCCCCAGCATTTT.

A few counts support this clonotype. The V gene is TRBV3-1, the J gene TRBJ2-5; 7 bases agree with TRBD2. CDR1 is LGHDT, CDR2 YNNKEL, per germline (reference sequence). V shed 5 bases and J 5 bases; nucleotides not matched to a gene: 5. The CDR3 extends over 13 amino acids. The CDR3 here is CASSKTSPETQYF. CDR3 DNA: TGTGCCAGCAGCAAGACTAGCCCGGAGACCCAGTACTTC.

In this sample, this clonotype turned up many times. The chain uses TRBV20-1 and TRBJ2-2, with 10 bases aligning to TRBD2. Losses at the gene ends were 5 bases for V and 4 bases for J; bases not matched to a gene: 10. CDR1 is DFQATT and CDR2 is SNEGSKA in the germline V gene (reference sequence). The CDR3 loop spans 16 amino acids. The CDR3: CSALIAGGRRTGELFF. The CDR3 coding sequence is TGCAGTGCTCTAATAGCGGGAGGCCGCCGCACCGGGGAGCTGTTTTTT.

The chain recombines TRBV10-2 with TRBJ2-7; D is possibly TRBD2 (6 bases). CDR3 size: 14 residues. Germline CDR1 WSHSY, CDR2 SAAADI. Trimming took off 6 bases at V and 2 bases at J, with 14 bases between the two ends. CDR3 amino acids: CASRDPGVAYEQYF. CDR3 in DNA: TGCGCCAGCAGGGATCCGGGAGTCGCCTACGAGCAGTACTTC.

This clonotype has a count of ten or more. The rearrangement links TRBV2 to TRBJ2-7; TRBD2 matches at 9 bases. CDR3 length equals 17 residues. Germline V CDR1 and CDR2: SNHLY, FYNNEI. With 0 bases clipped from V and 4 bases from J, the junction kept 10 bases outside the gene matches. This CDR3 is CASSEAAGGPNPYEQYF. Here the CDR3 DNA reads TGTGCCAGCAGTGAAGCGGCGGGAGGGCCAAACCCATACGAGCAGTACTTC.

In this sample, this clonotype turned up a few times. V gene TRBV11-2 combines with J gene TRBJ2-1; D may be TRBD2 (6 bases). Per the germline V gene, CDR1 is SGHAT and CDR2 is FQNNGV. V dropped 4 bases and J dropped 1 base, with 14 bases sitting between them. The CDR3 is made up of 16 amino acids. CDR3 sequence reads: CASSSLAETSYNEQFF. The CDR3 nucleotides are TGTGCCAGCAGCTCCTTAGCGGAGACGTCCTACAATGAGCAGTTCTTC. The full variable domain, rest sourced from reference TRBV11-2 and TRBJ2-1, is EAGVAQSPRYKIIEKRQSVAFWCNPISGHATLYWYQQILGQGPKLLIQFQNNGVVDDSQLPKDRFSAERLKGVDSTLKIQPAKLEDSAVYLCASSSLAETSYNEQFFGPGTRLTVL.

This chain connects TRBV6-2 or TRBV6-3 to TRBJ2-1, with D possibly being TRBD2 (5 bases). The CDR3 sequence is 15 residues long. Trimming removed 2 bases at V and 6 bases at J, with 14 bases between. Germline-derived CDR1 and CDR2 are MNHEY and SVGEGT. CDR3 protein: CASSYIRGLSNEQFF. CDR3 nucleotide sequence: TGTGCCAGCAGTTACATTCGGGGTCTGAGCAATGAGCAGTTCTTC.

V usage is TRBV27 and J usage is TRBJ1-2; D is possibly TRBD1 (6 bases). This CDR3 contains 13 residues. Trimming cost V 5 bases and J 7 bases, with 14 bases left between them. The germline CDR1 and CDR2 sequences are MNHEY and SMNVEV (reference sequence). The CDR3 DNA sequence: TGTGCCAGCAGTACAACAGGGCTAAGTGGCTACACCTTC. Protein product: CASSTTGLSGYTF.

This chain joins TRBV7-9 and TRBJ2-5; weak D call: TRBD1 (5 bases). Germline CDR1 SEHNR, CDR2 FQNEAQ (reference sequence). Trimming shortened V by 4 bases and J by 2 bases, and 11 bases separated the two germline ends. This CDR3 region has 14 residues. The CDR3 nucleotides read TGTGCCAGCAGCTCAGACAGTTATCAAGAGACCCAGTACTTC. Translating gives CASSSDSYQETQYF.

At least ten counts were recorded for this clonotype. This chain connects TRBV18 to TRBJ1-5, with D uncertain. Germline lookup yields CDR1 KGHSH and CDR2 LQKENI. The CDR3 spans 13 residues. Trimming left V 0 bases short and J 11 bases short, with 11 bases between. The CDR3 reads CASSPPGRGTQHF. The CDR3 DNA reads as TGTGCCAGCTCACCACCGGGGAGAGGCACCCAGCATTTT.

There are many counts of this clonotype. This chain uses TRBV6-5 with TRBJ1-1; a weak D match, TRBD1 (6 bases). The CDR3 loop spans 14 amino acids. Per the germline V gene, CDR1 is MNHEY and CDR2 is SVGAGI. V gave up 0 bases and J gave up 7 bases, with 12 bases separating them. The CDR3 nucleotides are TGTGCCAGCAGTTACTCGGGGGCGCCGAGTGAAGCTTTCTTT. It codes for CASSYSGAPSEAFF.

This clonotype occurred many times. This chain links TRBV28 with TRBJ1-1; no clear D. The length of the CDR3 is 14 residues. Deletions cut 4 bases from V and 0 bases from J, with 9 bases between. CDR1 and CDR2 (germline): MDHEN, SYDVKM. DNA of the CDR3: TGTGCCAGCAGTTCAGGACGGGTGAACACTGAAGCTTTCTTT. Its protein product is CASSSGRVNTEAFF.

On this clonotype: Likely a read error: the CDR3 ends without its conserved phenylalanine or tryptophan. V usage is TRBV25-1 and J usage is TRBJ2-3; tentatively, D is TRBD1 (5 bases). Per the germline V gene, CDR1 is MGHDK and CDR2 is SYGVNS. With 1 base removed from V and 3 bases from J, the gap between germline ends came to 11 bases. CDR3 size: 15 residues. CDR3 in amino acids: CASSELGKGTDTQYL. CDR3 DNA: TGTGCCAGCAGTGAATTGGGCAAGGGGACAGATACGCAGTATCTT.

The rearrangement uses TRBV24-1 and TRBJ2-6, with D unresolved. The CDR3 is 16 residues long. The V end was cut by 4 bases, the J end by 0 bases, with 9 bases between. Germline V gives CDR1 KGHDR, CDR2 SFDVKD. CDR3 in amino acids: CATSEGSNSGANVLTF. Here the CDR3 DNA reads TGTGCCACCAGTGAGGGGTCCAACTCTGGGGCCAACGTCCTGACTTTC.

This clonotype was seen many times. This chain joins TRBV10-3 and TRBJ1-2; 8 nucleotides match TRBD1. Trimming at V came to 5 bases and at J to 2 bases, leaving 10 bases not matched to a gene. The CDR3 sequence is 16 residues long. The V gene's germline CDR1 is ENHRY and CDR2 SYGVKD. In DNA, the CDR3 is TGTGCCATCAGTAACCGGGACAGGCTGAGGAACTATGGCTACACCTTC. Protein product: CAISNRDRLRNYGYTF.

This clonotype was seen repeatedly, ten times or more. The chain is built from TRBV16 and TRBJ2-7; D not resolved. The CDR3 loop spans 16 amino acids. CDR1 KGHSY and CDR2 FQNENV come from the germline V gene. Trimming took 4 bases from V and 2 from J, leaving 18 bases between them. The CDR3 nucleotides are TGTGCCAGCAGCCCCGTCGGGTCAGTAAGCACCTACGAGCAGTACTTC. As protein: CASSPVGSVSTYEQYF.

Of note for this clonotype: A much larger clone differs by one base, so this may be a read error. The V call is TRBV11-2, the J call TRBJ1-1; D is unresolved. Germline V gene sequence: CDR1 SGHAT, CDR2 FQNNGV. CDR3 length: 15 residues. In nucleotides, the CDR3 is TGTGCCGGCAGCTTAGGGCCAACCCCGGGCACTGAAGCTTTCTTT. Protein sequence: CAGSLGPTPGTEAFF. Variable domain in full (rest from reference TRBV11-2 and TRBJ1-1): EAGVAQSPRYKIIEKRQSVAFWCNPISGHATLYWYQQILGQGPKLLIQFQNNGVVDDSQLPKDRFSAERLKGVDSTLKIQPAKLEDSAVYLCAGSLGPTPGTEAFFGQGTRLTVV.

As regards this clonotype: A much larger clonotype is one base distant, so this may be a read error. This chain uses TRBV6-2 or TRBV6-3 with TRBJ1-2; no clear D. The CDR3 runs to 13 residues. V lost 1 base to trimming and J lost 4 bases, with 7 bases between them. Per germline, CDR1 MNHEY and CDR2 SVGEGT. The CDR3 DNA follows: TGTGCCAGCAGTTACTTGGTCCTCTATGGCTACACCTTC. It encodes CASSYLVLYGYTF.

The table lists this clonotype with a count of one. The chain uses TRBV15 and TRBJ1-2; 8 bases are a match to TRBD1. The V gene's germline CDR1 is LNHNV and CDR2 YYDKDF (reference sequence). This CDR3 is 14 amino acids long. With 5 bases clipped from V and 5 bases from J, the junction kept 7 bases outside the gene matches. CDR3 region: CATSPRDRSYGYTF. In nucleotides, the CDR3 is TGTGCCACCAGCCCACGGGACAGGAGTTATGGCTACACCTTC. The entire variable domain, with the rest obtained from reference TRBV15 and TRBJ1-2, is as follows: DAMVIQNPRYQVTQFGKPVTLSCSQTLNHNVMYWYQQKSSQAPKLLFHYYDKDFNNEADTPDNFQSRRPNTSFCFLDIRSPGLGDTAMYLCATSPRDRSYGYTFGSGTRLTVV.

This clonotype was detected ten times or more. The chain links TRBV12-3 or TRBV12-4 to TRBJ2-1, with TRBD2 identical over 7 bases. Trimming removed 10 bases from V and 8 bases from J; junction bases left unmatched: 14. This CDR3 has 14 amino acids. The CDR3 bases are TGTGCCACAGTGGGAGGGAGAATCAGCTATGAGCAGTTCTTC. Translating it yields CATVGGRISYEQFF.

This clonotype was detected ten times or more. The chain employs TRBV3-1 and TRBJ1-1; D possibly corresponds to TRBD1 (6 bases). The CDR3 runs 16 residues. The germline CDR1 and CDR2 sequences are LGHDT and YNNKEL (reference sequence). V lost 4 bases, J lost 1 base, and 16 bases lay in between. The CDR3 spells CASSPQGNSPNTEAFF. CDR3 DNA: TGTGCCAGCAGCCCCCAGGGGAACAGCCCGAACACTGAAGCTTTCTTT.

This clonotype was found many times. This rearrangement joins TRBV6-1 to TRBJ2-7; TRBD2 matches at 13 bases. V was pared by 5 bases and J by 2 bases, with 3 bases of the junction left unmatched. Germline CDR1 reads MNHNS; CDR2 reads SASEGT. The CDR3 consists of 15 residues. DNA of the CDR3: TGTGCCAGCAGTTCGACTAGCGGGAGGACCTACGAGCAGTACTTC. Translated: CASSSTSGRTYEQYF.